This record looks at one T cell receptor (beta chain) sequence and its context. Its cognate antigen is unknown. Sample treatment: oral pan-JAK inhibitor, 5-10 mg twice daily. The sample is drawn from a study of CD8+ T cells in alopecia areata. The CDR3 runs to 13 residues. General study points: Persistence during tofacitinib was seen for many expanded lesional clones in scalp and blood. Unlike in mice, where it was clearer, TCR sharing across patients was less clear, possibly HLA-related. There was only one nonresponder, so it was unclear how baseline CD8+ expansion relates to response.

Sequencing relied on a cDNA template that was reverse transcribed from extracted RNA. Method: immunoSEQ multiplex PCR; TCRdb's copy keeps in-frame clones and lacks some. The sample holds 40,000 to 45,000 clones, approximately 92% seen once. Sequencing was performed on CD8+ T cells sorted from blood, taken at week 24, from a patient treated with tofacitinib. The receptor comes from a human donor with alopecia areata. The chain combines TRBV21-1 with TRBJ2-7. TRBV21-1 constitutes a pseudogene. The CDR3 sequence: CASSRAEPYEQYF. The CDR3 DNA sequence: TGTGCCAGCAGTCGGGCGGAGCCCTACGAGCAGTACTTC.